Following are 21 T cell receptor beta chains from one sample sequenced in a study of shared clonotypes between healthy human individuals. Produced via immunoSEQ multiplex PCR; TCRdb's table is partial and in-frame only. Counted here are 750,000 to 1,000,000 clones, approximately 92% occurring once; the ten biggest clones make up about 24%. CD45RO-negative cells were positively selected for CCR7, leaving out terminally differentiated effector memory CD45RA+ cells. The sample was naive CD8+ T cells sorted from blood. The origin of the receptors is a man aged 25 to 40 in good health.

This clone was counted a single time. This likely traces to a read error, being one base from a far larger clone. The gene calls are TRBV11-2 and TRBJ1-2; D is uncertain. Germline assignment: CDR1 SGHAT and CDR2 FQNNGV. The CDR3 is made up of 11 amino acids. V lost 2 bases to trimming and J lost 4 bases, with 2 bases between them. CDR3 residues: CASSLIYGYTF. The CDR3 coding sequence is TGTGCCAGCAGCTTAATCTATGGCTACACCTTC.

The chain couples TRBV9 to TRBJ2-1; D might be TRBD1 or TRBD2, each matching 6 bases. The CDR3 is 15 amino acids. Germline CDR1 and CDR2: SGDLS and YYNGEE. Between the trimmed V and J ends, which lost 0 bases and 5 bases, there was a span of 12 bases. CDR3 coding DNA: TGTGCCAGCAGCGTAGAGGGCGGGACACACAATGAGCAGTTCTTC. Its translation: CASSVEGGTHNEQFF.

The chain joins TRBV19 to TRBJ2-1, with D maybe TRBD1 (6 bases). The V end was cut by 4 bases, the J end by 7 bases, with 14 bases between. This CDR3 is 14 amino acids long. Germline lookup yields CDR1 LNHDA and CDR2 SQIVND (reference sequence). This CDR3 is CASSKGDPSNEQFF. Here the CDR3 DNA reads TGTGCCAGTAGTAAGGGGGACCCATCGAATGAGCAGTTCTTC.

The chain combines TRBV7-2 with TRBJ2-1; unclear D gene. Looked up from germline, CDR1 is SGHTA and CDR2 is FQGNSA. CDR3 length: 17 residues. The germline V and J ends were trimmed by 5 bases and 0 bases, with 17 bases remaining between them. The CDR3 DNA is TGTGCCAGCAGCCGATACCGCGCTAGATACTCCTACAATGAGCAGTTCTTC. It codes for CASSRYRARYSYNEQFF.

This clone was counted between two and nine times. The chain recombines TRBV7-8 with TRBJ2-7; 8 nucleotides match TRBD1. CDR1 and CDR2 (germline): SGHVS, FQNEAQ. The CDR3 has 15 amino acids. Trimming cost V 1 base and J 2 bases; bases outside gene matches: 4. CDR3 coding DNA: TGTGCCAGCAGCTTAGAGGGACAGGTCACCTACGAGCAGTACTTC. As protein: CASSLEGQVTYEQYF.

The J gene is TRBJ2-7, the V gene TRBV9; D unresolved. Germline V gives CDR1 SGDLS, CDR2 YYNGEE. The CDR3 is 17 residues long. V was clipped by 0 bases and J by 0 bases, with 16 bases between them. CDR3 sequence reads: CASSVGKGSSSSYEQYF. DNA for the CDR3: TGTGCCAGCAGCGTAGGTAAGGGTAGCTCTTCCTCCTACGAGCAGTACTTC.

This sequence joins TRBV4-3 and TRBJ2-7, with a weak D call TRBD2 (7 bases). The CDR3 has 17 amino acids. Trimming removed 2 bases at V and 4 bases at J, with 21 bases between. Germline V gene lookup returns CDR1 LGHNA and CDR2 YSLEER. CDR3 amino acids: CASSQLLGGAMKYEQYF. The CDR3 coding sequence is TGCGCCAGCAGCCAACTCCTAGGGGGGGCTATGAAGTACGAGCAGTACTTC.

The chain couples TRBV4-1 to TRBJ2-1; 9 nucleotides align to TRBD2. V lost 7 bases to trimming and J lost 7 bases; unmatched junction nucleotides: 11. Germline loops: CDR1 MGHRA, CDR2 YSYEKL. CDR3 length: 15 amino acids. CDR3 residues: CASTPGGLALNEQFF. CDR3 coding DNA: TGCGCCAGCACCCCTGGGGGACTAGCCCTAAATGAGCAGTTCTTC.

This clone was counted once. V gene TRBV6-5 combines with J gene TRBJ2-7; 7 bases are shared with TRBD1. Germline lookup yields CDR1 MNHEY and CDR2 SVGAGI. Germline trimming cut 5 bases from V and 4 bases from J; bases unmatched to any gene: 8. This CDR3 has 14 amino acids. The CDR3 loop is CASSNRDSVYEQYF. CDR3 nucleotides: TGTGCCAGCAGTAATCGGGACAGCGTGTACGAGCAGTACTTC.

CDR3 residues: CASSLKAGLSDEQYF. For the CDR3, the DNA is TGTGCCAGCAGCTTAAAGGCGGGACTCTCGGACGAGCAGTACTTC. The chain has TRBV11-2 and TRBJ2-7, with D maybe TRBD2 (6 bases). The CDR3 covers 15 residues. Germline assignment: CDR1 SGHAT and CDR2 FQNNGV. V was shortened by 2 bases and J by 5 bases, with 16 bases between the two germline ends.

The chain uses TRBV6-5 and TRBJ2-1; D might be TRBD1 or TRBD2, each matching 6 bases. Per the germline V gene, CDR1 is MNHEY and CDR2 is SVGAGI. V was trimmed by 1 base and J by 5 bases, leaving 12 bases between them. CDR3 length equals 15 residues. CDR3 sequence: CASSYLAGEDNEQFF. The DNA for the CDR3 is TGTGCCAGCAGTTACTTGGCAGGGGAGGACAATGAGCAGTTCTTC.

The chain is built from TRBV11-2 and TRBJ2-7, with 13 bases lining up with TRBD2. CDR1 is SGHAT, CDR2 FQNNGV, per germline. The length of the CDR3 is 16 residues. V shed 0 bases, J shed 3 bases, and the junction held 2 bases outside the gene matches. Here the CDR3 DNA reads TGTGCCAGCAGCTTAGACGGACTAGCGGGAGACTACGAGCAGTACTTC. Translated, it gives CASSLDGLAGDYEQYF.

The genes are TRBV19 and TRBJ2-5; 9 bases line up with TRBD2. The CDR3 contains 12 residues. V was clipped by 8 bases and J by 7 bases; unmatched bases: 5. The V gene's germline CDR1 is LNHDA and CDR2 SQIVND (reference sequence). CDR3: CASLAGDWTQYF. The CDR3 nucleotides read TGTGCCAGTTTAGCGGGAGATTGGACCCAGTACTTC.

V usage is TRBV11-2 and J usage is TRBJ2-3, with 9 bases identical to TRBD2. The J segment lost 2 bases and the V segment lost 0 bases, leaving 12 bases of the junction unmatched. The CDR3 loop spans 19 amino acids. Germline loops: CDR1 SGHAT, CDR2 FQNNGV. CDR3 coding DNA: TGTGCCAGCAGCTTAGATCTATTAGGGACTAGCAAAGCCACAGATACGCAGTATTTT. This translates into CASSLDLLGTSKATDTQYF.

This chain connects TRBV5-1 to TRBJ1-2, with D perhaps matching TRBD1 (6 bases). The germline CDR1 and CDR2 sequences are SGHRS and YFSETQ. V was trimmed by 4 bases and J by 2 bases, leaving 15 bases between them. The CDR3 runs to 15 residues. The CDR3 DNA reads TGCGCCAGCAGCCCGGTACAGGGTGCAAACTATGGCTACACCTTC. As protein: CASSPVQGANYGYTF.

The chain couples TRBV11-2 to TRBJ2-7; the match to TRBD1 covers 11 bases. The CDR3 sequence is 17 residues long. Losses at the gene ends were 5 bases for V and 1 base for J; bases not matched to a gene: 10. The germline V gene encodes CDR1 SGHAT and CDR2 FQNNGV. Here the CDR3 DNA reads TGTGCCAGCAGCGACCGGACGGGGACAGGGGGTTCCTACGAGCAGTACTTC. Translating it yields CASSDRTGTGGSYEQYF.

The chain recombines TRBV5-6 with TRBJ2-1, with D possibly TRBD1 on 5 matching bases. The CDR3 is made up of 15 amino acids. Trimming took 6 bases from V and 7 from J, leaving 20 bases between them. From germline, CDR1 is SGHDT and CDR2 YYEEEE. The CDR3 nucleotides read TGTGCCAGCAAATGGGGCCAGGGTTTTATTAATGAGCAGTTCTTC. It translates to CASKWGQGFINEQFF. Variable domain in full (rest from reference TRBV5-6 and TRBJ2-1): DAGVTQSPTHLIKTRGQQVTLRCSPKSGHDTVSWYQQALGQGPQFIFQYYEEEERQRGNFPDRFSGHQFPNYSSELNVNALLLGDSALYLCASKWGQGFINEQFFGPGTRLTVL.

The CDR3 DNA follows: TGCGCCAGCAGCCGGAATAGCGGGAGGAGACGGGATACGCAGTATTTT. Protein product: CASSRNSGRRRDTQYF. The chain carries TRBV4-3 and TRBJ2-3; 10 nucleotides agree with TRBD2. From germline, CDR1 is LGHNA and CDR2 YSLEER. Trimming removed 4 bases from V and 6 bases from J; junction bases left unmatched: 10. The CDR3 has 16 amino acids.

The chain has TRBV19 and TRBJ2-7, with D hard to call. Germline lookup yields CDR1 LNHDA and CDR2 SQIVND (reference sequence). This CDR3 is built from 13 residues. Trimming removed 3 bases at V and 3 bases at J, with 9 bases between. CDR3 in DNA: TGTGCCAGTAGTATTTCCCCTGACTACGAGCAGTACTTC. Translating gives CASSISPDYEQYF. The full variable domain, in which reference TRBV19 and TRBJ2-7 provide the parts outside the CDR3, is DGGITQSPKYLFRKEGQNVTLSCEQNLNHDAMYWYRQDPGQGLRLIYYSQIVNDFQKGDIAEGYSVSREKKESFPLTVTSAQKNPTAFYLCASSISPDYEQYFGPGTRLTVT.

This chain links TRBV6-1 with TRBJ2-2; D gene uncertain. There are 15 residues in the CDR3. The germline V gene encodes CDR1 MNHNS and CDR2 SASEGT. Trimming pared 1 base from V and 5 bases from J, leaving 11 bases between. This CDR3 reads CASSEDTDETGELFF. For the CDR3, the DNA is TGTGCCAGCAGTGAAGATACAGATGAGACCGGGGAGCTGTTTTTT.

V usage is TRBV29-1 and J usage is TRBJ2-5; D unresolved. V was pared by 6 bases and J by 6 bases, with 14 bases between. CDR3 size: 12 residues. CDR1 and CDR2 (germline): SQVTM, ANQGSEA. CDR3 loop: CSVPAFEKTQYF. CDR3 nucleotides: TGCAGCGTCCCGGCATTTGAGAAGACCCAGTACTTC.